This paragraph covers one TCR beta chain sequence. Its cognate antigen is unknown. The junction differs from germline at one of its ends, possibly a read error. These data come from a study of molecular identifiers for immune sequencing clone quantification. General observations from the study: Highly expanded clone sizes could end up underestimated if a barcode were shared by identical TCR molecules.

With listed TCR primers and previously described methods, bulk TCR libraries were prepared. TCRdb passed the PCR reads through MiXCR, listing each CDR3 protein once. The sample lists about half a million distinct CDR3 sequences, around 23% occurring once. Per the germline V gene, CDR1 is KGHSH and CDR2 is LQKENI. This CDR3 is built from 17 residues. Source material for naive CD8 libraries was about 20,000 to 1,100,000 sorted cells, with 10%, 30% or 50% RNA. This chain uses TRBV18 with TRBJ1-1, with D hard to call. The TCR was taken from a human donor in good health. Some libraries in this study had Jurkat cell RNA spiked in. Sequenced sample: naive CD8+ T cells from blood, with Jurkat cell RNA spiked in. Subset defined: FACS-sorted CD8+CD4-CCR7+CD45RA+ naive T cells. CDR3 region: CASTPGPSVNLNTEAFF. CDR3 nucleotide sequence: TGTGCCAGCACACCTGGGCCGTCAGTCAACCTGAACACTGAAGCTTTCTTT.